Listed here are 10 T cell receptor beta chains from one sample, sequenced in a study of cytomegalovirus exposure and HLA in healthy donors. Both 60 Vbeta primers and 13 Jbeta primers went into the PCR. TCRdb's copy holds only in-frame clones and misses some; the assay was immunoSEQ multiplex PCR. In the table there are some 100,000 clones, roughly three quarters of which are singletons. The sample was PBMCs. The receptors stem from a female donor in good health and CMV-seropositive.

This chain uses TRBV7-2 with TRBJ2-7; the D is unclear. CDR1 is SGHTA and CDR2 is FQGNSA in the germline V gene. V lost 2 bases, J lost 6 bases, and 11 bases lay in between. The CDR3 runs 13 residues. The CDR3 DNA reads as TGTGCCAGCAGCTTACGACTGAACCCCGAGCAGTACTTC. It codes for CASSLRLNPEQYF.

This clone appeared a few times. CDR3 nucleotide sequence: TGTGCCAGCAGTGAAGAGATCAAGGAGAAGCCGGCATACGAGCAGTACTTC. This encodes CASSEEIKEKPAYEQYF. The chain carries TRBV2 and TRBJ2-7; no definite D call. The V and J ends lost 1 base and 4 bases respectively, with 20 bases between them. The CDR3 runs to 17 residues. From germline, CDR1 is SNHLY and CDR2 FYNNEI.

V usage is TRBV2 and J usage is TRBJ1-5; 12 positions agree with TRBD1. Germline CDR1 SNHLY, CDR2 FYNNEI. V lost 6 bases, J lost 2 bases, and 5 bases stayed unmatched. This CDR3 contains 16 residues. The CDR3, as DNA: TGTGCCAGCAGGGGGACAGGGGGCATTGGCAATCAGCCCCAGCATTTT. Its translation is CASRGTGGIGNQPQHF.

The rearrangement uses TRBV19 and TRBJ1-1; D remains ambiguous. V was trimmed by 3 bases and J by 4 bases, leaving 9 bases between them. There are 13 residues in the CDR3. Germline-derived CDR1 and CDR2 are LNHDA and SQIVND (reference sequence). The CDR3 bases are TGTGCCAGTAGTATTCAAACATTCACTGAAGCTTTCTTT. It translates to CASSIQTFTEAFF.

This clone was picked up a small number of times. The chain has TRBV15 and TRBJ1-4, with D perhaps TRBD1 (6 bases). The CDR3 is made up of 14 amino acids. V lost 1 base, J lost 8 bases, and 11 bases lay in between. CDR1 is LNHNV and CDR2 is YYDKDF in the germline V gene (reference sequence). CDR3: CATSRARGGEKLFF. CDR3 sequence (DNA): TGTGCCACCAGCAGAGCCAGGGGTGGGGAAAAACTGTTTTTT.

This clone was recorded a few times. The genes are TRBV5-6 and TRBJ1-2; a weak D match, TRBD1 (6 bases). Germline lookup yields CDR1 SGHDT and CDR2 YYEEEE. The V end lost 0 bases, the J end lost 3 bases, and 9 bases lay between the germline ends. The CDR3 runs to 14 residues. CDR3 nucleotide sequence: TGTGCCAGCAGCTTGGAGGGGACATACTATGGCTACACCTTC. The encoded protein is CASSLEGTYYGYTF.

The genes are TRBV6-1 and TRBJ2-5; D unclear. Germline assignment: CDR1 MNHNS and CDR2 SASEGT. The CDR3 contains 14 residues. V was clipped by 2 bases and J by 1 base, with 8 bases between them. Here the CDR3 reads CASSEWNSQETQYF. In DNA, the CDR3 is TGTGCCAGCAGTGAATGGAACAGCCAAGAGACCCAGTACTTC.

CDR3: CASSYSTSGELFF. CDR3 bases: TGTGCCAGCAGCTATTCCACTTCCGGGGAGCTGTTTTTT. The chain couples TRBV27 to TRBJ2-2; D gene ambiguous. The V and J ends lost 6 bases and 6 bases respectively, with 11 bases between them. Germline V lookup: CDR1 MNHEY, CDR2 SMNVEV (reference sequence). The CDR3 runs 13 residues.

This chain links TRBV4-3 with TRBJ2-1; D unclear. CDR1 is LGHNA and CDR2 is YSLEER in the germline V gene. The CDR3 consists of 15 residues. Trimming shortened V by 0 bases and J by 4 bases, and 10 bases separated the two germline ends. CDR3 amino acids: CASSQDRNSYNEQFF. CDR3 nucleotide sequence: TGCGCCAGCAGCCAAGATCGAAACAGTTACAATGAGCAGTTCTTC.

This clone appeared once. The chain couples TRBV11-2 to TRBJ1-2; D not certain. The CDR3 length is 14 residues. Germline loops: CDR1 SGHAT, CDR2 FQNNGV. The V end lost 0 bases, the J end lost 4 bases, and 9 bases lay between the germline ends. Here the CDR3 reads CASSLDRPGYGYTF. DNA for the CDR3: TGTGCCAGCAGCTTAGATCGTCCGGGCTATGGCTACACCTTC.